This T cell receptor (beta chain) came from a study of CD8+ T cells in alopecia areata. The overall study: For the treated group, dosing was oral tofacitinib at 5 to 10 mg twice daily. Whole-study results and caveats: Scalp lesions, especially in alopecia totalis/universalis, had higher clonality than normal scalp. Tofacitinib did not eliminate many expanded lesional clones from scalp or blood.

RNA was extracted and reverse transcribed into cDNA as the sequencing template. Profiling relied on immunoSEQ multiplex PCR, and the TCRdb table lists in-frame clones only, not all of them. The data show under 6,500 clones, around three fifths seen once. This clone came up once. The antigen is not known. The ends lost 3 bases at V and 6 bases at J; junction bases unmatched: 6. This CDR3 has 14 amino acids. CDR1 is KGHSY, CDR2 FQNENV, per germline. Treatment indicated: oral pan-JAK inhibitor, 5-10 mg twice daily. Specimens obtained from alopecia areata patients comprised lesional scalp punch biopsies and peripheral blood.

This sample comprised skin, obtained between weeks 30 and 35, from a patient treated with tofacitinib. This receptor was taken from a human donor with alopecia areata. The chain uses TRBV16 and TRBJ2-7, with 9 bases matching TRBD1. DNA of the CDR3: TGTGCCAGCAGCCACCCGGGACAGGGTTTCGAGCAGTACTTC. This sequence encodes CASSHPGQGFEQYF.